This T cell receptor beta chain is drawn from a study of T cells in Graves' hyperthyroidism and ophthalmopathy. Study-wide findings and caveats: Ophthalmopathy was told apart from stable hyperthyroidism by a 13 V-J model. Blood shared most expanded thyroid clonotypes above 0.001. Ophthalmopathy, which appeared later, was predicted by the model a median around 6.9 months before onset.

This clonotype appeared a few times. As yet, its antigen is unknown. Diagnosis rested on symptoms, serum thyroxine and TRAb, thyroid ultrasound, and orbital computed tomography. Germline-derived CDR1 and CDR2 are LGHNA and YNFKEQ. The CDR3 runs to 13 residues. The V segment lost 2 bases and the J segment 7 bases; nucleotides outside the gene matches: 1. The CDR3 regions of TCR beta were amplified from RNA transcripts. The HTBI primer set drove a first-round RT-PCR of the TCR CDR3. One entry per CDR3 protein results from TCRdb running MiXCR on the multiplex PCR reads. This sample carries about 420,000 distinct CDR3 sequences, about 15% of them seen once, and the ten largest clones take 12% to 15%.

Sequencing used blood. This clonotype was sampled from a woman aged 18-35 years with Graves' hyperthyroidism. The V gene is TRBV4-2, the J gene TRBJ1-5, with 8 nucleotides matching TRBD1. The CDR3 spells CASSQNRGQPQHF. For the CDR3, the DNA is TGTGCCAGCAGCCAAAACAGGGGGCAGCCCCAGCATTTT.